Following are 7 T cell receptor beta chains from one sample sequenced in a study of radiation and T cells in renal cell carcinoma. Produced via immunoSEQ multiplex PCR; TCRdb's table is partial and in-frame only. The table records some 80,000 clones, 80% to 90% of them present only once. Time point noted: blood 2 weeks post-SBRT. Treatment here: 15 Gy SBRT to primary tumor, nephrectomy 4 weeks later. This specimen consisted of blood, obtained from a patient whose treatment included radiotherapy and nephrectomy. All receptors come from a woman aged 45-65 years with renal cell carcinoma.

This chain uses TRBV7-2 with TRBJ2-5, with TRBD2 matching 10 bases. V shed 6 bases, J shed 5 bases, and the junction held 15 bases outside the gene matches. Looked up from germline, CDR1 is SGHTA and CDR2 is FQGNSA. CDR3 size: 17 residues. CDR3 residues: CASRSPGSAGGWETQYF. DNA for the CDR3: TGTGCCAGCAGATCTCCTGGTTCAGCGGGAGGGTGGGAGACCCAGTACTTC.

V is TRBV11-2 and J is TRBJ1-5; D is unclear. The CDR3 sequence is 12 residues long. Trimming stripped 2 bases from V and 3 bases from J, with 2 bases between. Germline loops: CDR1 SGHAT, CDR2 FQNNGV. The CDR3 DNA is TGTGCCAGCAGCTTAAACAATCAGCCCCAGCATTTT. Encoded protein: CASSLNNQPQHF.

This chain joins TRBV14 and TRBJ2-1, with 8 bases lining up with TRBD1. The CDR3 has 15 residues. Germline assignment: CDR1 SGHDN and CDR2 FVKESK. The junction had 5 bases not matched to a gene; V was cut back by 4 bases and J by 3 bases. CDR3 nucleotide sequence: TGTGCCAGCAGCCGAGCAGGGGGCTTCTACAATGAGCAGTTCTTC. This gives the protein CASSRAGGFYNEQFF.

The chain carries TRBV19 and TRBJ2-7; tentatively, D is TRBD1 or TRBD2 (6 bases each). Trimming stripped 4 bases from V and 7 bases from J, with 17 bases between. Germline CDR1 and CDR2: LNHDA and SQIVND (reference sequence). The CDR3 covers 14 residues. This chain's CDR3 is CASSRRDTRWEQYF. In nucleotides, the CDR3 is TGTGCCAGTAGTAGGCGGGACACCCGTTGGGAGCAGTACTTC.

This chain uses TRBV7-2 with TRBJ2-7; possible D gene TRBD2, 6 bases. Trimming took 5 bases from V and 6 from J, leaving 17 bases between them. CDR1 is SGHTA, CDR2 FQGNSA, per germline. The CDR3 has 14 residues. The CDR3 sequence is CASSPPREMGEQYF. CDR3 nucleotide sequence: TGTGCCAGCAGCCCACCCCGGGAGATGGGCGAGCAGTACTTC.

This clone occurred once. The chain is built from TRBV4-3 and TRBJ1-2; 7 positions match TRBD1. V gave up 0 bases and J gave up 7 bases; unmatched junction bases: 5. In germline, CDR1 is LGHNA, CDR2 YSLEER. The CDR3 is 14 amino acids. CDR3 DNA: TGCGCCAGCAGCCAAGAGGGCAGGGGGTCTGGCTACACCTTC. As protein: CASSQEGRGSGYTF.

The chain joins TRBV7-2 to TRBJ1-1; 7 positions match TRBD1. Per the germline V gene, CDR1 is SGHTA and CDR2 is FQGNSA. This CDR3 contains 14 residues. V dropped 5 bases and J dropped 8; count of bases not matched to a gene: 11. The CDR3 is CASSPPGRGGEAFF. CDR3 DNA sequence: TGTGCCAGCAGCCCACCTGGTCGAGGGGGCGAAGCTTTCTTT.